Given below is one T cell receptor (beta chain) in context. This entry is derived from a study of blood T cell repertoires in COVID-19. Study-level background: Whether acute or convalescent, the COVID-19 samples came from the United States, Italy and Spain.

Authors' analysis steps: By means of reference gene primer amplification, nucleated cell counts were estimated. Some clones are missing from TCRdb's copy, which holds only in-frame ones; the method was immunoSEQ multiplex PCR. The V and J calls and clone size were taken over from that table, and D and trimming were inferred from the DNA. The sample lists about 75,000 clones, roughly 91% occurring once. The CDR3 spans 15 residues. Trimming at V came to 6 bases and at J to 2 bases, leaving 7 bases not matched to a gene. Germline V CDR1 and CDR2: SNHLY, FYNNEI. This chain joins TRBV2 and TRBJ2-1; 7 bases align to TRBD2. Material for sequencing was peripheral blood. The sequence was obtained from a human donor in a cohort sampled during active COVID-19. The CDR3: CASRGGSPTYNEQFF. The CDR3 nucleotides read TGTGCCAGCAGGGGCGGGAGTCCAACCTACAATGAGCAGTTCTTC.